These 31 T cell receptor beta chains were all obtained from the same sample, sequenced in a study of spatial heterogeneity in lung cancer (dated by TCRdb to between 2019 and 2020). The sample's time point, from its label and the paper: sample taken at primary tumor resection. What the authors observed across the whole study: A correlation was observed between the number of expanded intratumoral alpha and beta TCRs and the tumor nonsynonymous mutation count.

Libraries were built with 5' RACE. The instrument given in TCRdb is NextSeq 500. Starting from the raw public reads, TCRdb applied fastp trimming at Q25, assembled clones with MiXCR and retained in-frame beta chains. Rows merge per CDR3 protein into single entries with the most common DNA and genes. The sample includes around 800 distinct CDR3 sequences, with about a sixth observed a single time. The ten largest make up less than 30% of the sample. Antigen specificity for these receptors is unknown. Sequenced material: lung tumor tissue, taken at surgery. The receptors originated from a female donor with early-stage non-small cell lung cancer.

This clonotype was counted a few times. This chain joins TRBV6-4 and TRBJ2-5, with 8 bases that match TRBD1. CDR1 and CDR2 from the germline V gene are MRHNA and SNTAGT. V trimming: 4 bases; J trimming: 4 bases; junction bases outside the gene matches: 8. The CDR3 loop spans 15 amino acids. Here the CDR3 DNA reads TGTGCCAGCAGTGCGCGCTTTGACAGGGGAGAGACCCAGTACTTC. It is translated as CASSARFDRGETQYF.

This clonotype is large in the sample. V is TRBV11-2 and J is TRBJ1-1, with 7 bases identical to TRBD1. Germline V lookup: CDR1 SGHAT, CDR2 FQNNGV. Trimming took 6 bases from V and 1 from J; bases not matched to a gene: 5. The CDR3 consists of 14 residues. The CDR3 here is CASRYTGANTEAFF. CDR3 in DNA: TGTGCCAGCAGGTATACAGGGGCGAACACTGAAGCTTTCTTT.

In its sample, this clonotype ranks as medium-sized. This sequence joins TRBV23-1 and TRBJ2-2; 7 bases line up with TRBD1. Being an ORF, TRBV23-1 has a function that is uncertain. Trimming took 3 bases from V and 2 from J; bases not matched to a gene: 6. CDR3 length equals 16 residues. CDR3 sequence: CASSHQRQGNTGELFF. The CDR3 DNA follows: TGCGCCAGCAGTCATCAAAGACAGGGAAACACCGGGGAGCTGTTTTTT.

By proportion, this clonotype is large. The chain combines TRBV28 with TRBJ2-7, with 10 positions matching TRBD2. This CDR3 has 16 residues. V shed 5 bases, J shed 2 bases, and the junction held 9 bases outside the gene matches. Looked up from germline, CDR1 is MDHEN and CDR2 is SYDVKM. The CDR3 nucleotides are TGTGCCAGCAGTCAAGCTAGCGGGAGAGCACCCTACGAGCAGTACTTC. As protein: CASSQASGRAPYEQYF.

Judged by abundance, this clonotype is large (0.1 to 1%). The gene calls are TRBV28 and TRBJ2-7; 12 positions agree with TRBD2. V dropped 6 bases and J dropped 4; count of bases not matched to a gene: 16. Germline V gives CDR1 MDHEN, CDR2 SYDVKM. The CDR3 extends over 18 amino acids. Here the CDR3 DNA reads TGTGCCAGCAGATCCGGAGGACTAGCGGGAAGCTCAGCTTACGAGCAGTACTTC. Residues: CASRSGGLAGSSAYEQYF.

V usage is TRBV7-2 and J usage is TRBJ2-7; D is ambiguous. Germline assignment: CDR1 SGHTA and CDR2 FQGNSA. Deletions cut 1 base from V and 3 bases from J, with 4 bases between. CDR3 length equals 12 residues. CDR3 DNA sequence: TGTGCCAGCAGCTTAGGAGTCTACGAGCAGTACTTC. Protein sequence: CASSLGVYEQYF. The full variable domain, with the rest looked up from reference TRBV7-2 and TRBJ2-7, is GAGVSQSPSNKVTEKGKDVELRCDPISGHTALYWYRQSLGQGLEFLIYFQGNSAPDKSGLPSDRFSAERTGGSVSTLTIQRTQQEDSAVYLCASSLGVYEQYFGPGTRLTVT.

The rearrangement joins TRBV6-6 to TRBJ2-5, with D maybe TRBD1 (7 bases). The germline V and J ends were trimmed by 4 bases and 3 bases, with 12 bases remaining between them. This CDR3 contains 14 residues. The germline CDR1 and CDR2 sequences are MNHNY and SVGAGI (reference sequence). Written as DNA, the CDR3 is TGTGCCAGCAGTTCCCAGGGGGGCGAAGAGACCCAGTACTTC. As protein: CASSSQGGEETQYF.

The CDR3 DNA is TGTGCCAGCAGTCCCGGGACTAGCGGGGGGCCCCTCACAGATACGCAGTATTTT. It codes for CASSPGTSGGPLTDTQYF. This chain connects TRBV12-3 or TRBV12-4 to TRBJ2-3; TRBD2 matches 15 bases. V shed 5 bases, J shed 2 bases, and the junction held 8 bases outside the gene matches. There are 18 residues in the CDR3.

This clonotype is labeled as large. The chain is built from TRBV7-9 and TRBJ2-7, with D hard to call. Trimming removed 5 bases at V and 0 bases at J, with 17 bases between. The germline gives CDR1 SEHNR, CDR2 FQNEAQ (reference sequence). This CDR3 is 16 amino acids long. The chain's CDR3 is CASSPRLPASSYEQYF. The CDR3, as DNA: TGTGCCAGCAGCCCCCGACTGCCCGCTAGCTCCTACGAGCAGTACTTC.

This clonotype is labeled large. The rearrangement uses TRBV6-5 and TRBJ2-2; 9 bases match TRBD2. The CDR3 is made up of 18 amino acids. V shed 3 bases, J shed 2 bases, and the junction held 10 bases outside the gene matches. Germline CDR1 MNHEY, CDR2 SVGAGI. The CDR3 region is CASSYFGLASINTGELFF. CDR3 bases: TGTGCCAGCAGTTATTTCGGACTAGCGTCCATCAACACCGGGGAGCTGTTTTTT.

Judged by abundance, this clonotype is large. The rearrangement joins TRBV20-1 to TRBJ2-7; 7 nucleotides line up with TRBD1. Germline V gene data show CDR1 as DFQATT and CDR2 as SNEGSKA (reference sequence). J gave up 2 bases and V 5 bases, and 18 bases lay outside the gene matches. The CDR3 runs to 17 residues. This CDR3 reads CSAGKVNRDRPTYEQYF. The CDR3 DNA reads TGCAGTGCTGGGAAAGTGAACCGGGACAGACCGACCTACGAGCAGTACTTC.

This clonotype occurred a few times. V usage is TRBV20-1 and J usage is TRBJ2-2, with no clear D. CDR1 and CDR2 (germline): DFQATT, SNEGSKA (reference sequence). Trimming took off 3 bases at V and 1 base at J, with 15 bases between the two ends. The length of the CDR3 is 16 residues. CDR3 region: CSARKDGILNTGELFF. In nucleotides, the CDR3 is TGCAGTGCTAGGAAGGACGGAATATTGAACACCGGGGAGCTGTTTTTT.

This clonotype is medium-sized (0.01 to 0.1%) in the sample. The rearrangement links TRBV2 to TRBJ1-6; 10 positions agree with TRBD1. Germline CDR1 SNHLY, CDR2 FYNNEI. Trimming cost V 2 bases and J 9 bases; bases outside gene matches: 1. The CDR3 contains 14 residues. This CDR3 is CASSEWTGGSPLHF. In nucleotides, the CDR3 is TGTGCCAGCAGTGAATGGACAGGGGGTTCACCCCTCCACTTT.

Relative to its sample, this clonotype is large. This chain uses TRBV11-2 with TRBJ2-3, with D perhaps given as TRBD1 or TRBD2 (6 bases each). CDR1 and CDR2 from the germline V gene are SGHAT and FQNNGV. The CDR3 is 20 amino acids. The V end lost 6 bases, the J end lost 6 bases, and 34 bases lay between the germline ends. DNA for the CDR3: TGTGCCAGCAGGCTCCTCGCGGGGCCTGCACAAAGGACAGAGGGGGATACGCAGTATTTT. As protein: CASRLLAGPAQRTEGDTQYF.

On this clonotype itself: A much larger clone sits a single nucleotide away, making a read error possible. V gene TRBV28 combines with J gene TRBJ2-4; the D is unclear. The CDR3 extends over 12 amino acids. CDR1 is MDHEN, CDR2 SYDVKM, per germline. Trimming took off 6 bases at V and 5 bases at J, with 8 bases between the two ends. The CDR3 sequence: CASSCGQNIQYF. CDR3 nucleotide sequence: TGTGCCAGCAGCTGCGGACAAAACATTCAGTACTTC.

Relative to its sample, this clonotype is large. V and J are TRBV11-1 and TRBJ2-7, with D possibly being TRBD1 or TRBD2 (5 bases each). CDR1 is SGHAT, CDR2 FQDESV, per germline (reference sequence). Trimming removed 5 bases at V and 2 bases at J, with 16 bases between. CDR3 length: 15 amino acids. The CDR3 region is CASSPGTLDPYEQYF. CDR3 DNA sequence: TGTGCCAGCAGCCCCGGGACCCTGGACCCCTACGAGCAGTACTTC.

The CDR3, as DNA: TGTGCCAGCAGGCTCACTAGCGGATACAATGAGCAGTTCTTC. Translation gives CASRLTSGYNEQFF. This chain connects TRBV6-2 or TRBV6-3 to TRBJ2-1; 8 bases agree with TRBD2. There are 14 residues in the CDR3. Germline loops: CDR1 MNHEY, CDR2 SVGEGT. J lost 4 bases, V lost 6 bases, and 5 bases had no gene match.

This clonotype is large. The chain employs TRBV2 and TRBJ2-6; 8 bases match TRBD1. The CDR3 length is 16 residues. Trimming took 5 bases from V and 2 from J; bases not matched to a gene: 5. Germline lookup yields CDR1 SNHLY and CDR2 FYNNEI. CDR3: CASSPDRGAGANVLTF. As DNA, the CDR3 is TGTGCCAGCAGTCCCGACAGGGGCGCTGGGGCCAACGTCCTGACTTTC. Complete variable domain (other parts from reference TRBV2 and TRBJ2-6): EPEVTQTPSHQVTQMGQEVILRCVPISNHLYFYWYRQILGQKVEFLVSFYNNEISEKSEIFDDQFSVERPDGSNFTLKIRSTKLEDSAMYFCASSPDRGAGANVLTFGAGSRLTVL.

With respect to this clonotype: A much larger clone is a single base away; this may be a read error. CDR3 residues: CSTGGAVNQPQHF. CDR3 bases: TGCAGTACAGGCGGGGCAGTTAATCAGCCCCAGCATTTT. The V and J genes are TRBV20-1 and TRBJ1-5; the D gene is possibly TRBD1 (5 bases). Trimming stripped 8 bases from V and 4 bases from J, with 15 bases between. The CDR3 runs 13 residues. The germline V gene encodes CDR1 DFQATT and CDR2 SNEGSKA (reference sequence).

Relative to its sample, this clonotype is large. In nucleotides, the CDR3 is TGTGCCAGCAGCATTCCGGGACTAAACAATGAGCAGTTCTTC. Amino acids: CASSIPGLNNEQFF. This chain links TRBV7-3 with TRBJ2-1; 7 bases agree with TRBD2. Trimming took 5 bases from V and 5 from J; bases not matched to a gene: 6. Germline-derived CDR1 and CDR2 are SGHTA and FQGTGA. This CDR3 contains 14 residues.

By proportion, this clonotype is large. This chain uses TRBV12-3 or TRBV12-4 with TRBJ2-3, with D possibly matching TRBD2 (6 bases). Trimming removed 5 bases at V and 1 base at J, with 7 bases between. CDR3 length: 13 amino acids. The CDR3 DNA reads TGTGCCAGCAGTCCTAGCGGCACAGATACGCAGTATTTT. Its translation is CASSPSGTDTQYF.

By share, this clonotype counts as medium-sized. The CDR3 DNA sequence: TGTGCCAGCAGTTACGGCAGTCAGCCCCAGCATTTT. Its protein product is CASSYGSQPQHF. The chain has TRBV6-6 and TRBJ1-5; D call uncertain. CDR3 length: 12 residues. The V gene lost 2 bases and the J gene lost 6 bases, with 5 bases spanning the gap. Germline V gives CDR1 MNHNY, CDR2 SVGAGI (reference sequence).

The rearrangement links TRBV4-2 to TRBJ2-3, with D perhaps TRBD1 (6 bases). CDR3 length: 16 amino acids. Trimming removed 2 bases from V and 4 bases from J, with 16 bases in between. The germline V gene has CDR1 LGHNA and CDR2 YNFKEQ. CDR3 amino acids: CASSQNNRGGADTQYF. The CDR3 region has the DNA TGTGCCAGCAGCCAAAATAATAGAGGGGGAGCAGATACGCAGTATTTT.

By proportion, this clonotype is large. The J gene is TRBJ2-1, the V gene TRBV12-5, with D hard to call. The germline gives CDR1 LGHNT, CDR2 FRNRAP. This CDR3 has 13 amino acids. V lost 1 base to trimming and J lost 4 bases, with 5 bases between them. This CDR3 reads CASGLEFYNEQFF. The CDR3 coding sequence is TGTGCTAGTGGTTTGGAGTTTTACAATGAGCAGTTCTTC. The full variable domain, completed using reference TRBV12-5 and TRBJ2-1, is DARVTQTPRHKVTEMGQEVTMRCQPILGHNTVFWYRQTMMQGLELLAYFRNRAPLDDSGMPKDRFSAEMPDATLATLKIQPSEPRDSAVYFCASGLEFYNEQFFGPGTRLTVL.

In its sample, this clonotype ranks as medium-sized. This chain connects TRBV30 to TRBJ2-7; the match to TRBD2 covers 10 bases. Germline CDR1 and CDR2: GTSNPN and SVGIG (reference sequence). The CDR3 has 17 residues. V trimming: 4 bases; J trimming: 3 bases; junction bases outside the gene matches: 15. CDR3 protein: CAWTPGAISGRVYEQYF. CDR3 sequence (DNA): TGTGCCTGGACCCCTGGGGCAATCAGCGGGAGGGTCTACGAGCAGTACTTC.

This clonotype is termed large. The gene calls are TRBV3-1 and TRBJ2-7; no definite D call. The germline V gene has CDR1 LGHDT and CDR2 YNNKEL (reference sequence). The CDR3 is made up of 14 amino acids. The V gene lost 4 bases and the J gene lost 6 bases, with 16 bases spanning the gap. CDR3 bases: TGTGCCAGCAGCCCCCATTCCCCGCCGGGCGAGCAGTACGTC. Residues: CASSPHSPPGEQYV.

J is TRBJ2-1 and V is TRBV2, with D possibly TRBD1 on 6 matching bases. The CDR3 extends over 13 amino acids. V shed 11 bases and J shed 4 bases, with 15 bases lying between them. Per the germline V gene, CDR1 is SNHLY and CDR2 is FYNNEI. The CDR3 loop reads CAVIGQIYNEQFF. The CDR3 DNA sequence: TGTGCCGTAATAGGACAGATTTACAATGAGCAGTTCTTC.

By frequency in the sample, this clonotype is hyperexpanded (1% or more). This rearrangement joins TRBV24-1 to TRBJ2-3, with TRBD1 matching 10 bases. Germline CDR1 KGHDR, CDR2 SFDVKD. J lost 5 bases, V lost 10 bases, and 8 bases had no gene match. The CDR3 has 14 residues. CDR3 sequence: CATADRGFIDTQYF. The CDR3 region has the DNA TGTGCCACTGCGGACAGGGGGTTTATAGATACGCAGTATTTT.

By share, this clonotype counts as large. The CDR3: CASSPGVGKNIQYF. In DNA, the CDR3 is TGTGCCAGCTCCCCAGGGGTGGGCAAAAACATTCAGTACTTC. This rearrangement joins TRBV7-9 to TRBJ2-4; maybe TRBD1 (6 bases). This CDR3 spans 14 amino acids. Deletions cut 8 bases from V and 3 bases from J, with 14 bases between. From germline, CDR1 is SEHNR and CDR2 FQNEAQ (reference sequence).

This clonotype is deemed large. The J gene is TRBJ2-7, the V gene TRBV7-4, with 10 nucleotides matching TRBD2. This CDR3 spans 16 amino acids. The germline V gene has CDR1 SGHVT and CDR2 SQSDAQ. V dropped 6 bases and J dropped 2; count of bases not matched to a gene: 10. The CDR3 nucleotides are TGTGCCAGCAGACGCCTGCTAGCGGGGGCCCCCTACGAGCAGTACGTC. The encoded protein is CASRRLLAGAPYEQYV.

V and J are TRBV28 and TRBJ2-1; 9 bases are a match to TRBD2. Germline V CDR1 and CDR2: MDHEN, SYDVKM. The CDR3 runs 15 residues. The J segment lost 8 bases and the V segment lost 7 bases, leaving 12 bases of the junction unmatched. The CDR3: CASTRASGDWDEQFF. Written as DNA, the CDR3 is TGTGCCAGCACCCGAGCTAGCGGGGACTGGGATGAGCAGTTCTTC. Looking up the rest from reference TRBV28 and TRBJ2-1 gives the full variable domain: DVKVTQSSRYLVKRTGEKVFLECVQDMDHENMFWYRQDPGLGLRLIYFSYDVKMKEKGDIPEGYSVSREKKERFSLILESASTNQTSMYLCASTRASGDWDEQFFGPGTRLTVL.